The 10 T cell receptor beta chains presented below share a single source sample, sequenced in a study of T cell clusters in autoimmune cytopenias. Each sample's input was around 250 ng genomic DNA, 38,000 or so genome equivalents. TRB rearrangements were amplified by touch-down multiplex PCR with mixed TRB-A/B primers. TCRdb re-analyzed the multiplex PCR reads; it lists each CDR3 protein once, without DNA. This repertoire includes about 6,000 distinct CDR3 sequences. Specimen: peripheral blood. Every receptor here comes from a human donor with an autoimmune cytopenia or autoimmune hepatitis (not recorded which).

This clonotype counts as medium-sized by frequency. This chain joins TRBV11-3 and TRBJ1-1; absent DNA, TCRdb's TRBD1 call cannot be checked. The germline CDR1 and CDR2 sequences are SGHNT and YENEEA. The CDR3 is 17 amino acids. CDR3 region: CASSLDGTGLSYTEAFF.

J is TRBJ2-3 and V is TRBV12-3 or TRBV12-4; the D call from TCRdb, TRBD1, cannot be confirmed without DNA. The CDR3 extends over 18 amino acids. The CDR3 sequence is CASSLTPRWSTERDTQYF.

The chain carries TRBV6-5 and TRBJ2-7; TCRdb lists TRBD1, though no DNA is available to test this call. CDR3 length equals 15 residues. Looked up from germline, CDR1 is MNHEY and CDR2 is SVGAGI. CDR3 sequence: CASSEAGGRYYEQYF.

This clonotype shows up as medium-sized by frequency. This chain links TRBV30 with TRBJ2-1. CDR3 length equals 12 residues. CDR1 is GTSNPN, CDR2 SVGIG, per germline (reference sequence). CDR3 amino acids: CAWSPFRGEQFF.

V is TRBV6-2 or TRBV6-3 and J is TRBJ2-7. This CDR3 comprises 12 residues. CDR1 MNHEY and CDR2 SVGEGT come from the germline V gene. This CDR3 is CASSEYSYEQYF.

This chain joins TRBV5-4 and TRBJ2-7. The CDR3 sequence is 15 residues long. Germline CDR1 reads SGHNT; CDR2 reads YYREEE (reference sequence). The chain's CDR3 is CASSLGAGGSYEQYF.

By frequency, this clonotype is medium-sized. The chain uses TRBV10-3 and TRBJ1-2; TCRdb designates TRBD1, a call that cannot be tested without DNA. This CDR3 has 14 amino acids. Germline lookup yields CDR1 ENHRY and CDR2 SYGVKD. CDR3 sequence reads: CAISPPGRDYGYTF.

V and J are TRBV19 and TRBJ1-1; TCRdb's D call, TRBD1, is unchecked because there is no DNA. This CDR3 is 13 amino acids long. CDR1 is LNHDA, CDR2 SQIVND, per germline (reference sequence). CDR3 amino acids: CASKGRGNTEAFF. The entire variable domain, with the rest obtained from reference TRBV19 and TRBJ1-1, is as follows: DGGITQSPKYLFRKEGQNVTLSCEQNLNHDAMYWYRQDPGQGLRLIYYSQIVNDFQKGDIAEGYSVSREKKESFPLTVTSAQKNPTAFYLCASKGRGNTEAFFGQGTRLTVV.

The chain's CDR3 is CASSPTPGLAGAVYNEQFF. This chain links TRBV6-1 with TRBJ2-1; TCRdb indicates TRBD2, and absent DNA this call remains unverified. CDR3 length: 19 residues. Germline loops: CDR1 MNHNS, CDR2 SASEGT.

This chain connects TRBV12-3 or TRBV12-4 to TRBJ1-1; the TCRdb call, TRBD1, lacks DNA for checking. The CDR3 runs to 19 residues. The CDR3 spells CASSSTAGTLTLGNTEAFF.